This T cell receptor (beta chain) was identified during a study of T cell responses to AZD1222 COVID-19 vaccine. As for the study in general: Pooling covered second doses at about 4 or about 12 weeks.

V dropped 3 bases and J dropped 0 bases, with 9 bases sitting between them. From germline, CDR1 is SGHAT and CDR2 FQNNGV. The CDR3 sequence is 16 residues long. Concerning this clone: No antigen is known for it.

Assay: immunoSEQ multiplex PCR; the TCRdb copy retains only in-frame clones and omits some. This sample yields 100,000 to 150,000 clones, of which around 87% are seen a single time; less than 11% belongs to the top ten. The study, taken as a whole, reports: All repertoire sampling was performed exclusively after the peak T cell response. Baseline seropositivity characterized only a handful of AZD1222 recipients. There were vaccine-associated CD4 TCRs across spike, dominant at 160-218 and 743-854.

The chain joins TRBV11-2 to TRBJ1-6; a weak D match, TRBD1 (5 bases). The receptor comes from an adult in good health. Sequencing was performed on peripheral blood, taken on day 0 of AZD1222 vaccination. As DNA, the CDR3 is TGTGCCAGCAGCTTGGCAGGGAGCTCCTATAATTCACCCCTCCACTTT. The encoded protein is CASSLAGSSYNSPLHF.